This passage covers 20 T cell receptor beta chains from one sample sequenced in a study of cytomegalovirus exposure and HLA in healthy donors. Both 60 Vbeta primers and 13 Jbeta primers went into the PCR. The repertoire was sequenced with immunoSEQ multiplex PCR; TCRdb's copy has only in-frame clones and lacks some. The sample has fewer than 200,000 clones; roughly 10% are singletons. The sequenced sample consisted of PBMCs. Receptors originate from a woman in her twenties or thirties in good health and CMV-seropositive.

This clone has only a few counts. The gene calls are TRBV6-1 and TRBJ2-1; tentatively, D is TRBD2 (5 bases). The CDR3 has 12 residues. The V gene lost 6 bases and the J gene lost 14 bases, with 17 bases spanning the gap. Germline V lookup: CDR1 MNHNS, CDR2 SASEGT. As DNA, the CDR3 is TGTGCCAGCAGCGAGACGTGGGAGTTTGAGTTCTTC. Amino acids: CASSETWEFEFF.

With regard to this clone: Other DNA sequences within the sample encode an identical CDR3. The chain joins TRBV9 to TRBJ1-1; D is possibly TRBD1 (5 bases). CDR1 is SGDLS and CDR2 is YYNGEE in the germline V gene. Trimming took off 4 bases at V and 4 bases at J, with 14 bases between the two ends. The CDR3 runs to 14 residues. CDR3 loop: CASSPQVRGTEAFF. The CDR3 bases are TGTGCCAGCAGCCCCCAAGTAAGGGGCACTGAAGCTTTCTTT.

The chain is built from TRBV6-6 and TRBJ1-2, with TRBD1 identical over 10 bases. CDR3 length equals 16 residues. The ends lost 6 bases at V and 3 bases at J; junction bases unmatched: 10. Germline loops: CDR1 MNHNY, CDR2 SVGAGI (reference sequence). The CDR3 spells CASRPRQGAIYYGYTF. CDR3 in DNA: TGTGCCAGCAGGCCCCGACAGGGGGCGATTTACTATGGCTACACCTTC.

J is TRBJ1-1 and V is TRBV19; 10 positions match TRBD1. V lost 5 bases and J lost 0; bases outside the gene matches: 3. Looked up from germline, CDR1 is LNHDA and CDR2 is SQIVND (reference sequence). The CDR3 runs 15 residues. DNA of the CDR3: TGTGCCAGTAGTGGGGACAGGGGCCTGAACACTGAAGCTTTCTTT. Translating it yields CASSGDRGLNTEAFF.

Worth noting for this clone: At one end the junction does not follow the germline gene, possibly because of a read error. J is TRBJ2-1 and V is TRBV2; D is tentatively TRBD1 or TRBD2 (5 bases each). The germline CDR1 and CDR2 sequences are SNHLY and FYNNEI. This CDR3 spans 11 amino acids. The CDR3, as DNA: TGTGTCAGCAGGGAGTACAATGAGCAGTTCTTC. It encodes CVSREYNEQFF.

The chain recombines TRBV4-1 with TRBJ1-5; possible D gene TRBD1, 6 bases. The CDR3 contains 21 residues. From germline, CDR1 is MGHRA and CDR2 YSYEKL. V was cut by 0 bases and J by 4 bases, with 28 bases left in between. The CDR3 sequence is CASSQDLPLGVNWGRNQPQHF. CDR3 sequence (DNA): TGCGCCAGCAGCCAAGATCTTCCGCTTGGGGTGAATTGGGGGCGTAATCAGCCCCAGCATTTT.

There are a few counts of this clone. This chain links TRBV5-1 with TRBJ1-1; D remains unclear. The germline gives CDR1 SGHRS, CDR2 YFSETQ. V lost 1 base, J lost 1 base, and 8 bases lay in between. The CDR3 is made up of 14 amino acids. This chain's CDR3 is CASSLPNRNTEAFF. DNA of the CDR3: TGCGCCAGCAGCTTGCCCAACAGGAACACTGAAGCTTTCTTT.

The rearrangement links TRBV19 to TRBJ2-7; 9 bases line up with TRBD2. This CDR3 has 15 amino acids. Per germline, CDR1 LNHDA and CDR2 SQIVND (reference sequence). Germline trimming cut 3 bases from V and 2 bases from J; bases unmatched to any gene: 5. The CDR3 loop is CASSIQRGATYEQYF. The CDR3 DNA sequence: TGTGCCAGTAGTATTCAGCGGGGGGCAACCTACGAGCAGTACTTC.

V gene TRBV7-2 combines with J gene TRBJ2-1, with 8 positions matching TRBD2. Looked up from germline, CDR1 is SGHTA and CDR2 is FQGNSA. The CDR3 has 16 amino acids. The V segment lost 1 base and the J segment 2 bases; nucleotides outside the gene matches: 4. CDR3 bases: TGTGCCAGCAGCTTAGAAGCGGGAGTTGCCTACAATGAGCAGTTCTTC. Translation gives CASSLEAGVAYNEQFF.

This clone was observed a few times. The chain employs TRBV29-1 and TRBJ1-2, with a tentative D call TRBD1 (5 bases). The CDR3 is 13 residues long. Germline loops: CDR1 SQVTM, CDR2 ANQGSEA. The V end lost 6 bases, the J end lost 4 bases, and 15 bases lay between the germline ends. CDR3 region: CSVVIGGSYGYTF. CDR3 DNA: TGCAGCGTCGTTATCGGGGGGTCCTATGGCTACACCTTC.

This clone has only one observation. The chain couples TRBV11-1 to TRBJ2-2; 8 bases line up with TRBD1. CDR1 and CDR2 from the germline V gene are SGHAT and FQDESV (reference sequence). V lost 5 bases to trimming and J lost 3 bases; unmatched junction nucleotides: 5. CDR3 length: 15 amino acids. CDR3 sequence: CASSPKTGDTGELFF. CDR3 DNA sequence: TGTGCCAGCAGCCCCAAGACAGGGGACACCGGGGAGCTGTTTTTT.

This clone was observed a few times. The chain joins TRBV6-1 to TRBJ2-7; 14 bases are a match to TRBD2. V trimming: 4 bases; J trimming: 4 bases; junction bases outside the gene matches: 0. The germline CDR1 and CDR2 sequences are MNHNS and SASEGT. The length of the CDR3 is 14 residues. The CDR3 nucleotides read TGTGCCAGCAGTGGGACTAGCGGGAGGTACGAGCAGTACTTC. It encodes CASSGTSGRYEQYF.

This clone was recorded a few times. Written as DNA, the CDR3 is TGTGCCTGGAGTGTAGGGGGTTCTGGTGAGCAGTTCTTC. This codes for CAWSVGGSGEQFF. The chain joins TRBV30 to TRBJ2-1, with D maybe TRBD1 (6 bases). CDR3 length equals 13 residues. CDR1 is GTSNPN, CDR2 SVGIG, per germline (reference sequence). The V and J ends lost 0 bases and 9 bases respectively, with 12 bases between them.

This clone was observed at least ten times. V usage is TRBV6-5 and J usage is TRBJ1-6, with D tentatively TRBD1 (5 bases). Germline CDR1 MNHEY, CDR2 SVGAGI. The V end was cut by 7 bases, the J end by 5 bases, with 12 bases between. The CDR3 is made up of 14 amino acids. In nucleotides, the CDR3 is TGTGCCAGCACCACGGGGGTAGATAATTCACCCCTCCACTTT. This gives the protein CASTTGVDNSPLHF.

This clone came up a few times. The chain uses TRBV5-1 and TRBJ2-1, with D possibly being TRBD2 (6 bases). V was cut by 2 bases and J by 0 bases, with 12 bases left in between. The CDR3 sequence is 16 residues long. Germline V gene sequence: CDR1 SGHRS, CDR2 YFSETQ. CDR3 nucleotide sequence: TGCGCCAGCAGCTTAGATGCCGGGAGCTCCTACAATGAGCAGTTCTTC. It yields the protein CASSLDAGSSYNEQFF.

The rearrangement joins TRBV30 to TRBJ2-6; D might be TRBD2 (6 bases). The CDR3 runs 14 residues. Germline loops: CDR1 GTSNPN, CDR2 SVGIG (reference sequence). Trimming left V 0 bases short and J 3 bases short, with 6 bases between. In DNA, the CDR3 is TGTGCCTGGAGTGTCGGGGGTGGGGCCAACGTCCTGACTTTC. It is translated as CAWSVGGGANVLTF.

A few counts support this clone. The CDR3 sequence: CASSLTGTTYNEQFF. As DNA, the CDR3 is TGTGCCAGCAGCTTAACCGGGACTACCTACAATGAGCAGTTCTTC. The chain carries TRBV7-3 and TRBJ2-1, with 7 bases lining up with TRBD2. This CDR3 comprises 15 residues. Germline CDR1 SGHTA, CDR2 FQGTGA. J lost 2 bases, V lost 0 bases, and 1 base had no gene match.

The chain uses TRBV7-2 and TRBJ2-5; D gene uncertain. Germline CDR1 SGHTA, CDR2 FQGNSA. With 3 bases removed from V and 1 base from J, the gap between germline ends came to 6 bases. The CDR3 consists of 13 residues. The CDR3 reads CASSFASQETQYF. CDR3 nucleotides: TGTGCCAGCAGCTTCGCCAGCCAAGAGACCCAGTACTTC.

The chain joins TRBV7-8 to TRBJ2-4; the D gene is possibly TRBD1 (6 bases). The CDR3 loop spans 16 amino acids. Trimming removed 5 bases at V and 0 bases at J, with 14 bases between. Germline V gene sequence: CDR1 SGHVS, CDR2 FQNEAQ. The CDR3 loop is CASSHEGTLAKNIQYF. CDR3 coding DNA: TGTGCCAGCAGCCACGAGGGGACATTAGCCAAAAACATTCAGTACTTC.

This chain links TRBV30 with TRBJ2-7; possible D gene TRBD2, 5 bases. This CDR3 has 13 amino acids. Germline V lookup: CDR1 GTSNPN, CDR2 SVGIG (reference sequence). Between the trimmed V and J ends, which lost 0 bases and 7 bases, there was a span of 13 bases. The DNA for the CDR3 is TGTGCCTGGAGTGTGAGAGGACGGGGAGAGCAGTACTTC. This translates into CAWSVRGRGEQYF. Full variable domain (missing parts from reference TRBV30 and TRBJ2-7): SQTIHQWPATLVQPVGSPLSLECTVEGTSNPNLYWYRQAAGRGLQLLFYSVGIGQISSEVPQNLSASRPQDRQFILSSKKLLLSDSGFYLCAWSVRGRGEQYFGPGTRLTVT.